This T cell receptor (beta chain) was identified in a study of shared clonotypes between healthy human individuals (dated by TCRdb to about 2020). Background for the entire study: The cohort comprised two women and three men aged 18 to 49 years. For each donor, three plates each were used for CD4 naive and CD4 memory, two plates were used for CD8 naive, and one plate was used for CD8 memory. The study deeply sequenced blood TCR repertoires of about 5 healthy adults to estimate repertoire size and the extent of clonotype sharing between individuals. Libraries were prepared and TCR repertoires were sequenced by different laboratories using diverse techniques, in order to increase sequencing depth and limit assay-specific biases. Leukapheresis yielded between about 0.94 and 10 billion PBMCs per donor.

From V the trimming removes 1 base and from J it removes 0 bases, while the gene matches leave 4 bases of the junction unaccounted for. Measured from the cysteine to the phenylalanine, the CDR3 is 17 residues long. Only the CDR3 DNA stays, 51 bases, in frame from base 1. From the germline V gene, CDR1 is KGHSH and CDR2 is LQKENI. Using the deep immunoSEQ assay, multiplex PCR amplified TCR CDR3 regions from genomic DNA. Extracted genomic DNA from each cell subset was spread evenly across all wells of several immunoSEQ 96-well plates, with each plate serving as a replicate. For sorted subsets, each replicate PCR was loaded with around 200 ng genomic DNA, equivalent to about 30,000 T cell genomes. Purified libraries were measured with a Qubit 3.0 fluorometer, size-checked on a Bioanalyzer 2100, and measured again with the KAPA Library Quantification kit. Every immunoSEQ 96-well plate was sequenced on a separate single-read 150-cycle Illumina NextSeq 550 flow cell. Per the authors' processing: Because only junctional sequences without quality scores were contained in the immunoSEQ output, filtering matching that applied to full-length reads could not be performed. To assign V/J genes and CDR3, sequences were annotated using PyIR, a Python wrapper for IgBLAST v1.9, with IMGT germline references. Reads were removed for weak V/J assignments (E-value above 1e-6), missing CDR3, stop codons, out-of-frame junctions, or ambiguous translated residues. V3J clonotypes were defined by identical inferred V gene, J gene, and CDR3 amino acid sequence. Percentage overlap between repertoires was calculated by dividing the number of shared unique clonotypes by the size of the smaller repertoire. Repertoire richness was assessed with RTK rarefaction, the Chao1 estimator, and Recon v2.1 estimates of unobserved clonotypes. Generation probabilities for all TCRbeta clonotypes obtained by the gDNA method from several donors were computed using OLGA. The source is immuneACCESS, and TCRdb retained only in-frame sequences with V and J called. Part of the clones is not carried over; for the studies checked, unresolved V genes explain less than half of this, and the remainder is unexplained. The V and J calls and clone size are taken from that table; D and trimming were inferred from the DNA. For this sample the table gives 500,000 or so clones, of which approximately 94% were detected only once. About 0.06% of the sample rests with the top ten.

Donors were healthy HIV-negative adults with no recently reported acute infections or vaccinations. Every donor was a Caucasian adult living in Nashville, Tennessee, USA. CD4+ T cells were enriched by magnetic negative selection, after which naive cells were positively selected on CD45RA and the negative fraction was taken as the memory subset. After blood collection by leukapheresis, PBMCs were isolated using Ficoll-Histopaque density gradient centrifugation and then cryopreserved in the vapor phase of liquid nitrogen. Analytical flow cytometry was used to check the purity and quantity of each magnetically sorted T cell population. Genomic DNA was isolated from every sorted fraction and measured by UV absorbance on a Nanodrop 2000c. As regards this clone: It has no known antigen specificity. No base-level quality is on record; no much larger clone is a single base apart.

Results the study describes overall, beyond this receptor: Compared with non-shared clonotypes, clonotypes shared by all four sorted-subset donors had higher generation probabilities. Incomplete sequencing was indicated by rarefaction of sorted-subset datasets, despite the large sequencing depth. The small number of donors limited the genetic and exposure-history diversity represented. Pairwise subsampling led to the expectation that sequencing depth would affect the degree of clonotype sharing among donors. Larger estimated clonotype richness was generally found for naive subsets than for memory subsets. Only blood was sampled, and tissue TCR repertoires likely differ from those in blood. About 4.5% of naive CD4, 3% to 4% of naive CD8, 2.3% of memory CD4, and about 0.4% of memory CD8 clonotypes were shared across a few donors.

This receptor chain uses TRBV18 and TRBJ2-3; 10 central bases correspond to TRBD2. Specimen: naive CD4+ T cells sorted from blood. Interpreted using the paper, the cell subset or site label stands for: CD45RA+ positively selected. This receptor was taken from a young woman in good health. CDR3 loop: CASSPLPTSGSTDTQYF. The DNA reads TGTGCCAGCTCACCACTCCCGACTAGCGGGAGCACAGATACGCAGTATTTT.